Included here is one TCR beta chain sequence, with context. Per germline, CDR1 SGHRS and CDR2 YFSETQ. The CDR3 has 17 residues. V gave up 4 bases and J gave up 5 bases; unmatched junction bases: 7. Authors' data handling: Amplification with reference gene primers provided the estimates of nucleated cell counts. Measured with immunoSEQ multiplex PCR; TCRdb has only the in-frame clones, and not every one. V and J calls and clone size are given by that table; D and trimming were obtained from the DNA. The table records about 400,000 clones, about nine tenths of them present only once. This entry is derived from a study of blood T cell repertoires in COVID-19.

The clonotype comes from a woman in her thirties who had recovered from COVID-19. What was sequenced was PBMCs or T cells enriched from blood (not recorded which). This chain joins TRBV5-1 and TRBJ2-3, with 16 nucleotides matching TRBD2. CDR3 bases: TGCGCCAGCAGCGCAGGGACTAGCGGGAGGGCTGGAGATACGCAGTATTTT. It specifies CASSAGTSGRAGDTQYF.